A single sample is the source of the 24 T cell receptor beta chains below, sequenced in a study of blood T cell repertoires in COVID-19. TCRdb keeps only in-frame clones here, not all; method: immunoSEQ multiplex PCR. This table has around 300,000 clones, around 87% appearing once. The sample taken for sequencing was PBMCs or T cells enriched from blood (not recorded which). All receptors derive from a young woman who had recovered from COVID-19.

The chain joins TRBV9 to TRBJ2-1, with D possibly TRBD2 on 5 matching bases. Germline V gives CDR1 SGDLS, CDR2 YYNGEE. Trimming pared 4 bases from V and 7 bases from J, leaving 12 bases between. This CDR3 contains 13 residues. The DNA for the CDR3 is TGTGCCAGCAGCACTAGGCCCTCGAATGAGCAGTTCTTC. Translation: CASSTRPSNEQFF.

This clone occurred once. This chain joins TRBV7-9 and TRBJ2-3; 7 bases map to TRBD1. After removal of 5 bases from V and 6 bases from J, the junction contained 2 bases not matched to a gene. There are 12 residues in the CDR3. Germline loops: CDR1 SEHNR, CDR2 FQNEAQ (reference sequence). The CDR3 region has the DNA TGTGCCAGCAGCCTACAGGGGGATACGCAGTATTTT. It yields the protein CASSLQGDTQYF.

Here the CDR3 reads CASSSQPLGGGETQYF. CDR3 coding DNA: TGTGCCAGCAGCTCCCAACCGCTCGGCGGGGGGGAGACCCAGTACTTC. V and J are TRBV11-2 and TRBJ2-5, with 8 nucleotides matching TRBD2. The CDR3 is 16 amino acids. From germline, CDR1 is SGHAT and CDR2 FQNNGV. Germline trimming cut 4 bases from V and 5 bases from J; bases unmatched to any gene: 12.

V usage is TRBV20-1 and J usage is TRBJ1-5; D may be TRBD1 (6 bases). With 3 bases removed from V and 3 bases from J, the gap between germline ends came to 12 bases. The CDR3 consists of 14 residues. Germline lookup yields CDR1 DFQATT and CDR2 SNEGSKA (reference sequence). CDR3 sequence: CSASDRTVNQPQHF. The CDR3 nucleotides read TGCAGTGCTAGTGATAGGACAGTCAATCAGCCCCAGCATTTT.

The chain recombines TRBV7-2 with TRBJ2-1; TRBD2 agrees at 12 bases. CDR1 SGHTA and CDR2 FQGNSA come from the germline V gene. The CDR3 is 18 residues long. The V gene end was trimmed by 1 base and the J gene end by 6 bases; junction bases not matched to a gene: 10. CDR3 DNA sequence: TGTGCCAGCAGCTTAGTTAGGCTAGCGGGGGGGCGGAGCAATGAGCAGTTCTTC. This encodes CASSLVRLAGGRSNEQFF.

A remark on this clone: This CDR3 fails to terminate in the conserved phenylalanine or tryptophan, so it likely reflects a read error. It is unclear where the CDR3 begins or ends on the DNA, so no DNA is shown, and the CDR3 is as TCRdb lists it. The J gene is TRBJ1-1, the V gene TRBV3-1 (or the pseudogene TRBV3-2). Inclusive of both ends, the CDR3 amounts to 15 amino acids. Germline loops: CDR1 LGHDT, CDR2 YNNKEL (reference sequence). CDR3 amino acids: CASSQDFRKLGGVTV.

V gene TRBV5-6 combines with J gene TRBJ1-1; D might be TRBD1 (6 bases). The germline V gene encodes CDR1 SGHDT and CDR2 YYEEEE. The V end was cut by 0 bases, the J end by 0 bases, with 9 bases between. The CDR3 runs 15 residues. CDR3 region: CASSLGGGLNTEAFF. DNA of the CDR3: TGTGCCAGCAGCTTGGGCGGGGGCCTGAACACTGAAGCTTTCTTT.

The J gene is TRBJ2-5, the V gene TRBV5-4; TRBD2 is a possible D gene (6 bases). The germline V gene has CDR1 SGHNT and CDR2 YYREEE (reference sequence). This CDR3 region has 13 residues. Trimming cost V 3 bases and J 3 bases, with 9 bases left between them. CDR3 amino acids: CASSWDWEETQYF. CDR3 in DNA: TGTGCCAGCAGCTGGGACTGGGAAGAGACCCAGTACTTC.

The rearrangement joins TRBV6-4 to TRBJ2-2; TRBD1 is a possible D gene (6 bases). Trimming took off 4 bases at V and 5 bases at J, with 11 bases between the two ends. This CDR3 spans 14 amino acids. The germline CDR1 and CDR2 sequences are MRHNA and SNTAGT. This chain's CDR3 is CASSARGTTGELFF. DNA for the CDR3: TGTGCCAGCAGTGCCAGGGGTACGACCGGGGAGCTGTTTTTT.

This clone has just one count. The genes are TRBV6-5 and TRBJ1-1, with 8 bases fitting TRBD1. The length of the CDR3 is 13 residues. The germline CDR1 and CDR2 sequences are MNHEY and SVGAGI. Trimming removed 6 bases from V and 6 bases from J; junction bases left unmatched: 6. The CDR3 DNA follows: TGTGCCAGCAGCCGGACAGGGTTAGCTGAAGCTTTCTTT. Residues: CASSRTGLAEAFF.

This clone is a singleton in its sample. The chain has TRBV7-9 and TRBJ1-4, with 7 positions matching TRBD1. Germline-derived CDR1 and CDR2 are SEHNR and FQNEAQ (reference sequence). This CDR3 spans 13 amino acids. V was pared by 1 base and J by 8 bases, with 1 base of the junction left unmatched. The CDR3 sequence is CASSLEDREKLFF. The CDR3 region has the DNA TGTGCCAGCAGCTTAGAGGACAGGGAAAAACTGTTTTTT. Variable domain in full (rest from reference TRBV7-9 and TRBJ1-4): DTGVSQNPRHKITKRGQNVTFRCDPISEHNRLYWYRQTLGQGPEFLTYFQNEAQLEKSRLLSDRFSAERPKGSFSTLEIQRTEQGDSAMYLCASSLEDREKLFFGSGTQLSVL.

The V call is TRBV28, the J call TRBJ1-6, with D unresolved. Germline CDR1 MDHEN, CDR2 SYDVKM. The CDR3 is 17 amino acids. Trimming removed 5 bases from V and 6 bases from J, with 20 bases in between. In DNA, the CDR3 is TGTGCCAGCAGTGCCGGGTCCCTTCCTAGCCGTAATTCACCCCTCCACTTT. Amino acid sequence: CASSAGSLPSRNSPLHF.

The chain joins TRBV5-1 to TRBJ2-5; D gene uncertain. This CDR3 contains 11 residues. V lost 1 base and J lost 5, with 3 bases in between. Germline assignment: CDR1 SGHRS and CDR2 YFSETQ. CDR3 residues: CASSLRETQYF. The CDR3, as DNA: TGCGCCAGCAGCTTGCGGGAGACCCAGTACTTC.

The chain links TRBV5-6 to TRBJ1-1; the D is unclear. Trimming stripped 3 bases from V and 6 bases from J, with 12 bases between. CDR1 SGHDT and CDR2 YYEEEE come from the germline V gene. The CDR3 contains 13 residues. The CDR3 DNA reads TGTGCCAGCAGCTGGCAAAGGAGGGCTGAAGCTTTCTTT. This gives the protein CASSWQRRAEAFF.

The CDR3, as DNA: TGCGCCAGCAGCTCCGGGAATGGCGGGGAGCTGTTTTTT. It is translated as CASSSGNGGELFF. The chain has TRBV4-3 and TRBJ2-2; perhaps TRBD2 as D (5 bases). The CDR3 consists of 13 residues. V lost 5 bases to trimming and J lost 7 bases, with 11 bases between them. In germline, CDR1 is LGHNA, CDR2 YSLEER.

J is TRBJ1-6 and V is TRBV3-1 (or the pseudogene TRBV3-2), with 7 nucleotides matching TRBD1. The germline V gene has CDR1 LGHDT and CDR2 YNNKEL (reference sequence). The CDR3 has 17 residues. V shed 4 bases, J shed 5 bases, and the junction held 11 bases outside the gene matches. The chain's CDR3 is CASSLIGYRGDNSPLHF. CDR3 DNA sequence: TGTGCCAGCAGCCTCATAGGCTACAGGGGTGATAATTCACCCCTCCACTTT.

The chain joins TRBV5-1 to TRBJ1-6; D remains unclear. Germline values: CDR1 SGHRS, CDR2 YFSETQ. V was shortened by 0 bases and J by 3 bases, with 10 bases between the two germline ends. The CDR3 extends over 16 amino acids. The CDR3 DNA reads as TGCGCCAGCAGCTTGGATTACAGTCACTATAATTCACCCCTCCACTTT. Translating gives CASSLDYSHYNSPLHF.

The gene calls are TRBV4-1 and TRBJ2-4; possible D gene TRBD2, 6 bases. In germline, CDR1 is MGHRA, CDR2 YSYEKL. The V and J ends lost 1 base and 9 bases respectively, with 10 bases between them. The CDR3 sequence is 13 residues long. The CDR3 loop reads CASSQAGGGIQYF. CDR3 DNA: TGCGCCAGCAGCCAAGCTGGGGGAGGCATTCAGTACTTC.

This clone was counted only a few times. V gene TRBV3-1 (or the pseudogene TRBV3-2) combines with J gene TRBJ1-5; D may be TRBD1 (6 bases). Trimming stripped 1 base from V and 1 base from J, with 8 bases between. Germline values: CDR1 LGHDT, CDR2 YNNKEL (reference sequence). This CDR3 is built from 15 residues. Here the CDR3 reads CASSQAGTSNQPQHF. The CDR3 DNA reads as TGTGCCAGCAGCCAAGCCGGGACAAGCAATCAGCCCCAGCATTTT.

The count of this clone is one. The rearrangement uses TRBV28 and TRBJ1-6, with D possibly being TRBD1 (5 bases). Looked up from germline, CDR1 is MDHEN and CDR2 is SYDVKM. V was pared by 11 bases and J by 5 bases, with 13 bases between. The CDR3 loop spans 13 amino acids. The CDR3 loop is CAFGAGNNSPLHF. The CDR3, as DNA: TGTGCCTTTGGGGCAGGGAATAATTCACCCCTCCACTTT.

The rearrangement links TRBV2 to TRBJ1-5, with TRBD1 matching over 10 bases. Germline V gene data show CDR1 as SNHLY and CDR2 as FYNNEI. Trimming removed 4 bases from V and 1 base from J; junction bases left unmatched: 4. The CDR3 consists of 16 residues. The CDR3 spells CASSGPGQGSNQPQHF. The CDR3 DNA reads TGTGCCAGCAGTGGTCCGGGACAGGGGAGCAATCAGCCCCAGCATTTT.

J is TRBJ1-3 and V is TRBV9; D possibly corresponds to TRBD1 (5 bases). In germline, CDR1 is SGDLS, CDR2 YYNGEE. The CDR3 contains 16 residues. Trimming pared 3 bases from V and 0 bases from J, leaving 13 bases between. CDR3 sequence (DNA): TGTGCCAGCAGCGCCCATGACAGCAACTCTGGAAACACCATATATTTT. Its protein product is CASSAHDSNSGNTIYF. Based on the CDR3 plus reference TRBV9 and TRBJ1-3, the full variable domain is DSGVTQTPKHLITATGQRVTLRCSPRSGDLSVYWYQQSLDQGLQFLIQYYNGEERAKGNILERFSAQQFPDLHSELNLSSLELGDSALYFCASSAHDSNSGNTIYFGEGSWLTVV.

CDR3 residues: CASSSGDHRGEKLFF. The CDR3 DNA sequence: TGTGCCAGCAGTTCAGGAGATCACAGGGGTGAAAAACTGTTTTTT. The chain carries TRBV7-2 and TRBJ1-4, with TRBD1 matching 7 bases. V was pared by 6 bases and J by 7 bases, with 11 bases of the junction left unmatched. The CDR3 runs to 15 residues. The germline V gene has CDR1 SGHTA and CDR2 FQGNSA.

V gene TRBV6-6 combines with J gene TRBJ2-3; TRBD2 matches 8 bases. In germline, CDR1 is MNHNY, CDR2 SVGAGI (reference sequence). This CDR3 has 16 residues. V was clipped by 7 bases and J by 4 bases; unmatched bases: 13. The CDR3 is CASTPLRGGRADTQYF. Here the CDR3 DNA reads TGTGCCAGCACCCCGCTCCGGGGGGGCCGGGCAGATACGCAGTATTTT.